One and the same sample provided the 21 T cell receptor beta chains below, sequenced in a study of molecular identifiers for immune sequencing clone quantification. TCRdb reprocessed the PCR reads via MiXCR and lists one record per CDR3 protein. The sample holds 50,000 to 65,000 distinct CDR3 sequences, roughly 24% seen once. Source material: naive CD8+ T cells from blood, with Jurkat cell RNA spiked in. The sample's subset: FACS-sorted CD8+CD4-CCR7+CD45RA+ naive T cells. These receptors came from a human donor in good health. Some libraries in this study had Jurkat cell RNA spiked in.

The chain employs TRBV11-2 and TRBJ2-3; D might be TRBD2 (6 bases). Germline V gene lookup returns CDR1 SGHAT and CDR2 FQNNGV. Trimming removed 5 bases at V and 3 bases at J, with 18 bases between. The CDR3 extends over 16 amino acids. The DNA of the CDR3 is TGTGCCAGCAGCGCGCGCGGGACGGAGCCTACAGATACGCAGTATTTT. It yields the protein CASSARGTEPTDTQYF.

This clonotype was seen repeatedly, ten times or more. This sequence joins TRBV7-2 and TRBJ2-7; D might be TRBD1 (5 bases). The germline gives CDR1 SGHTA, CDR2 FQGNSA. The CDR3 totals 14 residues. Trimming took 5 bases from V and 1 from J, leaving 12 bases between them. The CDR3 reads CASSTQDTSYEQYF. The DNA for the CDR3 is TGTGCCAGCAGCACACAGGACACTTCCTACGAGCAGTACTTC.

Comment on this clonotype: Compared with germline, one end of the junction differs, possibly owing to a read error. The rearrangement uses TRBV20-1 and TRBJ2-7; possibly TRBD1 for D (5 bases). This CDR3 has 16 amino acids. Germline lookup yields CDR1 DFQATT and CDR2 SNEGSKA (reference sequence). CDR3 protein: CRARPLGPGPSYEQYF. CDR3 bases: TGCCGTGCTCGGCCCCTCGGGCCAGGGCCCAGTTACGAGCAGTACTTC.

This clonotype was detected many times. The chain employs TRBV27 and TRBJ2-7; D uncertain. Germline loops: CDR1 MNHEY, CDR2 SMNVEV (reference sequence). This CDR3 comprises 14 residues. Trimming stripped 2 bases from V and 3 bases from J, with 11 bases between. The CDR3 sequence is CASSLTGSSYEQYF. As DNA, the CDR3 is TGTGCCAGCAGTTTAACCGGGTCGAGCTACGAGCAGTACTTC.

As to this clonotype: A much larger clone is a single base away; this may be a read error. The chain is built from TRBV15 and TRBJ1-1; TRBD1 aligns across 7 bases. The germline gives CDR1 LNHNV, CDR2 YYDKDF (reference sequence). The CDR3 length is 15 residues. The DNA for the CDR3 is TGTGCCACCAGCGGGGACAGACACATGAACGCTGAAGCTTTCTTT. This sequence encodes CATSGDRHMNAEAFF.

A remark on this clonotype: Being one base from a much bigger clone, this may be a read error. The DNA of the CDR3 is TGTGCCAGCAGCTTAATGGGCCAGGGGGCCACTGAAGCTTTCTTT. Its protein product is CASSLMGQGATEAFF. This rearrangement joins TRBV7-9 to TRBJ1-1; 8 bases are shared with TRBD1. Per the germline V gene, CDR1 is SEHNR and CDR2 is FQNEAQ (reference sequence). Unmatched junction bases numbered 6, after V lost 2 bases and J lost 4 bases. This CDR3 has 15 residues.

This clonotype was counted ten times or more. The V gene is TRBV6-5, the J gene TRBJ2-7; D might be TRBD1 (5 bases). V was shortened by 6 bases and J by 4 bases, with 13 bases between the two germline ends. CDR3 length: 13 residues. Germline lookup yields CDR1 MNHEY and CDR2 SVGAGI. CDR3 nucleotides: TGTGCCAGCAGCCCTCTGGGGCCGTACGAGCAGTACTTC. Translation gives CASSPLGPYEQYF.

Ten or more counts support this clonotype. The chain couples TRBV20-1 to TRBJ2-7; D is tentatively TRBD1 or TRBD2 (5 bases each). The germline V gene encodes CDR1 DFQATT and CDR2 SNEGSKA (reference sequence). The CDR3 contains 12 residues. Trimming left V 0 bases short and J 5 bases short, with 8 bases between. The CDR3 loop reads CSARDEGHEQYF. The CDR3 region has the DNA TGCAGTGCTAGAGATGAGGGGCACGAGCAGTACTTC.

This rearrangement joins TRBV27 to TRBJ2-3, with TRBD2 matching over 10 bases. Germline CDR1 and CDR2: MNHEY and SMNVEV (reference sequence). The CDR3 totals 16 residues. V lost 3 bases to trimming and J lost 3 bases; unmatched junction nucleotides: 6. The CDR3 spells CASSFLSGRSTDTQYF. The DNA of the CDR3 is TGTGCCAGCAGTTTCCTTAGCGGGAGGTCGACAGATACGCAGTATTTT.

In its sample, this clonotype was seen many times. This chain joins TRBV6-5 and TRBJ2-7, with unresolved D. The CDR3 has 13 amino acids. V lost 2 bases to trimming and J lost 3 bases, with 8 bases between them. Germline-derived CDR1 and CDR2 are MNHEY and SVGAGI. For the CDR3, the DNA is TGTGCCAGCAGTTACACCGACGGCTACGAGCAGTACTTC. Amino acid sequence: CASSYTDGYEQYF.

Note on this clonotype: Its ends do not fully match the called genes, so a read error is possible. The rearrangement uses TRBV13 and TRBJ1-5; 7 nucleotides agree with TRBD1. Germline V gene sequence: CDR1 PRHDT, CDR2 FYEKMQ (reference sequence). This CDR3 has 14 residues. The CDR3 reads CARSFTGANQPQHF. CDR3 in DNA: TGTGCCCGCAGCTTCACAGGGGCCAATCAGCCCCAGCATTTT.

This clonotype has at least ten counts. The V call is TRBV7-9, the J call TRBJ2-7; a weak D match, TRBD2 (5 bases). The CDR3 is 12 amino acids. Deletions cut 7 bases from V and 3 bases from J, with 10 bases between. Germline V gene lookup returns CDR1 SEHNR and CDR2 FQNEAQ (reference sequence). The CDR3, as DNA: TGTGCCAGCACGGACGGGGTCTACGAGCAGTACTTC. Its translation is CASTDGVYEQYF.

This clonotype was seen many times. V and J are TRBV30 and TRBJ2-2; D unclear. Germline CDR1 is GTSNPN and CDR2 is SVGIG (reference sequence). There are 11 residues in the CDR3. V shed 2 bases and J shed 9 bases, with 7 bases lying between them. This CDR3 is CAWSRVWELFF. The DNA of the CDR3 is TGTGCCTGGAGTAGGGTCTGGGAGCTGTTTTTT.

Concerning this clonotype: A much larger clone lies one base from this, so it may be a read error. The chain couples TRBV4-1 to TRBJ2-7; D perhaps matches TRBD1 (5 bases). The CDR3 covers 15 residues. Germline V CDR1 and CDR2: MGHRA, YSYEKL. Trimming shortened V by 0 bases and J by 6 bases, and 15 bases separated the two germline ends. This CDR3 reads CASSQDQDIRSEQYF. DNA of the CDR3: TGCGCCAGCAGCCAAGATCAGGACATCCGGAGCGAGCAGTACTTC.

About this clonotype: A much larger clone sits a single nucleotide away, making a read error possible. The chain couples TRBV20-1 to TRBJ2-1, with D maybe TRBD2 (6 bases). The CDR3 runs 14 residues. Germline CDR1 DFQATT, CDR2 SNEGSKA (reference sequence). The CDR3 spells CSAWDSSSYNERFF. DNA for the CDR3: TGCAGTGCCTGGGACTCGAGCTCCTACAATGAGCGGTTCTTC.

The rearrangement joins TRBV11-3 to TRBJ2-2; a weak D match, TRBD2 (5 bases). CDR1 SGHNT and CDR2 YENEEA come from the germline V gene. V lost 2 bases, J lost 3 bases, and 10 bases lay in between. The CDR3 has 15 amino acids. In DNA, the CDR3 is TGTGCCAGCAGCTTAAGGACTTACGACACCGGGGAGCTGTTTTTT. Its translation: CASSLRTYDTGELFF.

A few counts support this clonotype. A much larger clone differs by one base, so this may be a read error. This chain connects TRBV27 to TRBJ2-3; 9 bases are shared with TRBD2. With V trimmed by 9 bases and J by 4 bases, 14 bases remained unmatched. The length of the CDR3 is 16 residues. CDR1 is MNHEY and CDR2 is SMNVEV in the germline V gene (reference sequence). The CDR3 spells CASYPGTSLTPDTQYF. Here the CDR3 DNA reads TGTGCCAGTTACCCCGGGACTAGCCTTACTCCAGATACGCAGTATTTT.

V gene TRBV2 combines with J gene TRBJ1-1; D gene uncertain. Germline CDR1 and CDR2: SNHLY and FYNNEI. This CDR3 is built from 13 residues. Deletions cut 6 bases from V and 0 bases from J, with 8 bases between. The CDR3 reads CASRLTMNTEAFF. The DNA of the CDR3 is TGTGCCAGCAGACTTACAATGAACACTGAAGCTTTCTTT. Using reference TRBV2 and TRBJ1-1 for the parts outside the CDR3, the full variable domain is EPEVTQTPSHQVTQMGQEVILRCVPISNHLYFYWYRQILGQKVEFLVSFYNNEISEKSEIFDDQFSVERPDGSNFTLKIRSTKLEDSAMYFCASRLTMNTEAFFGQGTRLTVV.

This clonotype has at least ten counts. CDR3: CAWSADSYEQYF. As DNA, the CDR3 is TGTGCCTGGAGCGCCGACAGCTACGAGCAGTACTTC. The genes are TRBV30 and TRBJ2-7; D may be TRBD1 (5 bases). CDR1 and CDR2 (germline): GTSNPN, SVGIG (reference sequence). Trimming shortened V by 3 bases and J by 3 bases, and 9 bases separated the two germline ends. The CDR3 sequence is 12 residues long.

This clonotype was recorded at least ten times. V and J are TRBV4-3 and TRBJ2-7; the D gene could be TRBD1 or TRBD2 (5 bases each). The germline V gene encodes CDR1 LGHNA and CDR2 YSLEER. The length of the CDR3 is 14 residues. V lost 4 bases, J lost 3 bases, and 13 bases lay in between. CDR3 loop: CASSPGTGNYEQYF. In nucleotides, the CDR3 is TGCGCCAGCAGCCCCGGGACGGGGAACTACGAGCAGTACTTC.

This chain links TRBV3-1 with TRBJ2-7; no firm D call. Germline values: CDR1 LGHDT, CDR2 YNNKEL (reference sequence). The CDR3 contains 14 residues. The germline V and J ends were trimmed by 1 base and 2 bases, with 9 bases remaining between them. CDR3 DNA sequence: TGTGCCAGCAGCCAAGGGTGGGTCACCTACGAGCAGTACTTC. The encoded protein is CASSQGWVTYEQYF.